A single TCR beta chain is shown here with its context. Its specificity is unknown. This sample was included in a study of shared clonotypes between healthy human individuals. This table comes from immunoSEQ multiplex PCR, and its TCRdb copy is limited to in-frame clones, with some not included. The sample has under 1,900,000 clones, around 98.5% seen once. The germline V and J ends were trimmed by 2 bases and 2 bases, with 14 bases remaining between them. Germline V lookup: CDR1 MNHEY, CDR2 SMNVEV (reference sequence). This CDR3 comprises 16 residues. Every donor, a Caucasian adult, lived in Nashville, Tennessee. Study-wide results and caveats: Naive CD4 clonotype sharing across a few donors was around 5%. Across subsets, estimated richness was generally greater for naive than for memory populations. The generation probabilities recorded for non-shared clonotypes fell below those of clonotypes shared by all four donors.

This sequence was found in a man aged 25-45 years in good health. V gene TRBV27 combines with J gene TRBJ2-3; no definite D call. Sequencing was performed on naive CD4+ T cells sorted from blood. Sample subset: CD45RA+ positively selected. The CDR3: CASSLAKAAYTDTQYF. For the CDR3, the DNA is TGTGCCAGCAGTTTAGCGAAGGCCGCCTACACAGATACGCAGTATTTT.